This T cell receptor (beta chain) is from a study of blood T cell repertoires in COVID-19. This CDR3 has 15 amino acids. Trimming removed 4 bases from V and 3 bases from J; junction bases left unmatched: 2. Germline V gene sequence: CDR1 MNHEY, CDR2 SVGEGT. This table comes from immunoSEQ multiplex PCR, and its TCRdb copy is limited to in-frame clones, with some not included. This sample yields more than 95,000 clones, of which 75% to 85% are seen a single time; 8% to 10% belongs to the top ten. The V gene is TRBV6-2 or TRBV6-3, the J gene TRBJ2-3; TRBD2 matches at 12 bases. Material for sequencing was peripheral blood. The sequence derives from a woman between 65 and 79 years old with acute or convalescent COVID-19. The DNA of the CDR3 is TGTGCCAGCAGTTCCGGACTAGCGGGGACAGATACGCAGTATTTT. It codes for CASSSGLAGTDTQYF.